The 5 T cell receptor beta chains presented below share a single source sample, sequenced in a study of post-analysis software for immune sequencing data. Study-wide points: The study found TRBV5-6, TRBV5-1 and TRBV20-1 among several TRBV segments more frequent in patients than controls.

Antigen specificity for these receptors is unknown. Every TCR beta cDNA library bore unique molecular identifiers. TCRdb redid the calling of the PCR reads with MiXCR, one entry per CDR3 protein. The table records a few hundred thousand distinct CDR3 sequences, roughly 35% of them present only once. Sequenced sample: blood. Receptors were obtained from a girl aged 5 to 17 with multiple sclerosis.

Note on this clonotype: One end of the junction does not line up with germline, which may come from a read error. The V gene is TRBV5-1, the J gene TRBJ2-2; TRBD1 matches 8 bases. The CDR3 runs to 14 residues. The germline V gene has CDR1 SGHRS and CDR2 YFSETQ. CDR3 loop: CTSSFGQGVRELFF. CDR3 nucleotides: TGCACCAGCAGCTTTGGACAGGGAGTCCGGGAGCTGTTTTTT.

This clonotype came up a few times. V is TRBV12-3 or TRBV12-4 and J is TRBJ1-2, with D perhaps matching TRBD1 (5 bases). The CDR3 covers 13 residues. V was pared by 6 bases and J by 4 bases, with 12 bases between. The CDR3 region is CASSSGRRYGYTF. The CDR3 DNA reads as TGTGCCAGCAGCTCGGGGCGACGCTATGGCTACACCTTC.

Worth noting for this clonotype: This may arise from a read error, as a much more abundant clone is one base away. The chain links TRBV29-1 to TRBJ2-7, with a weak D call TRBD2 (5 bases). This CDR3 spans 13 amino acids. Germline assignment: CDR1 SQVTM and CDR2 ANQGSEA. CDR3 loop: CGAIPGSSYEQYF. DNA for the CDR3: TGCGGCGCGATACCGGGGTCCTCCTACGAGCAGTACTTC.

The chain has TRBV7-2 and TRBJ2-5; unclear D gene. With 4 bases removed from V and 3 bases from J, the gap between germline ends came to 12 bases. The CDR3 is 14 residues long. CDR1 SGHTA and CDR2 FQGNSA come from the germline V gene. CDR3 DNA: TGTGCCAGCAGCTATATGGGCAGCAAAGAGACCCAGTACTTC. It translates to CASSYMGSKETQYF.

The chain has TRBV6-5 and TRBJ1-5; 8 bases are a match to TRBD1. V lost 6 bases and J lost 3; bases outside the gene matches: 16. CDR1 MNHEY and CDR2 SVGAGI come from the germline V gene. This CDR3 is built from 18 residues. In nucleotides, the CDR3 is TGTGCCAGCAGCAACTCCTTTCCGGTGACAGGGGTCAATCAGCCCCAGCATTTT. Protein: CASSNSFPVTGVNQPQHF.